The rows below give T cell receptor beta chains drawn from one sample of a study of cytomegalovirus exposure and HLA in healthy donors. Using immunoSEQ multiplex PCR, the repertoire was profiled, and TCRdb retains in-frame clones only, with some absent. The data show about 140,000 clones, approximately 80% seen once. Sequenced: PBMCs. The source of these receptors is a woman aged 40 to 55 in good health and CMV-seronegative. CDR3s include the opening cysteine and the closing phenylalanine or tryptophan. A D gene is named only where the DNA matches it firmly. Part of the rows lack a size; the others show once, few, many or a class for expanded clones.

TRBV7-2	few	.	TRBJ1-2	CASSLGPGRGYTF	TGTGCCAGCAGCTTAGGTCCAGGTCGCGGCTACACCTTC
TRBV5-6	once	.	TRBJ1-2	CASSSDIGGYTF	TGTGCCAGCAGCTCGGACATAGGGGGCTACACCTTC
TRBV9	.	.	TRBJ1-2	CASSASIGQQRFYGYTF	TGTGCCAGCAGCGCTAGTATCGGACAGCAACGTTTCTATGGCTACACCTTC
TRBV5-6	.	.	TRBJ1-1	CASSSGPLPEAFF	TGTGCCAGCAGCTCAGGGCCTCTTCCTGAAGCTTTCTTT
TRBV28	few	.	TRBJ2-3	CASNISRQVVTDTQYF	TGTGCCAGCAACATAAGCCGACAGGTGGTCACAGATACGCAGTATTTT
TRBV10-3	few	TRBD2	TRBJ2-5	CATLAGVFGGETQYF	TGTGCCACTCTAGCGGGAGTGTTCGGGGGAGAGACCCAGTACTTC
TRBV9	.	TRBD1	TRBJ1-1	CASSATRDRGWKRNTEAFF	TGTGCCAGCAGCGCAACCCGGGACAGGGGTTGGAAGAGGAACACTGAAGCTTTCTTT
TRBV29-1	.	.	TRBJ2-5	CSVEAKNGIGGETQYF	TGCAGCGTTGAAGCTAAAAACGGCATAGGCGGAGAGACCCAGTACTTC
TRBV21-1	.	.	TRBJ2-4	CASTWSGVELTAKNIQYF	TGTGCCAGCACCTGGAGCGGGGTCGAACTGACGGCCAAAAACATTCAGTACTTC
TRBV18	.	.	TRBJ2-7	CASSQERDEQYF	TGTGCCAGCTCACAAGAACGGGACGAGCAGTACTTC
TRBV15	.	TRBD2	TRBJ2-1	CATSSLRGRAYNEQFF	TGTGCCACCAGCAGTCTTCGCGGGAGGGCCTACAATGAGCAGTTCTTC
TRBV11-2	.	TRBD2	TRBJ2-3	CASSLLTSGSTDTQYF	TGTGCCAGCAGCTTACTGACTAGCGGTAGCACAGATACGCAGTATTTT
TRBV10-3	.	.	TRBJ1-1	CAIKPSPGEKNTEAFF	TGTGCCATCAAACCCTCTCCGGGAGAAAAAAACACTGAAGCTTTCTTT
TRBV7-2	.	.	TRBJ2-7	CASSPGGSYYEQYF	TGTGCCAGCAGCCCTGGGGGCAGCTACTACGAGCAGTACTTC